A single sample is the source of the 26 T cell receptor beta chains below, sequenced in a study of OX40 agonist ivuxolimab in advanced cancers. Sequenced by immunoSEQ multiplex PCR; TCRdb stores in-frame clones only, minus some. Of 66,000 or so clones in the sample, around 85% were seen once. This sample comprised CD4+ or CD8+ T cells sorted from blood, obtained in a trial of the OX40 agonist ivuxolimab. All receptors come from an adult with an advanced solid tumor such as melanoma, head and neck, liver or kidney cancer.

This rearrangement joins TRBV28 to TRBJ1-2, with D tentatively TRBD1 (5 bases). In germline, CDR1 is MDHEN, CDR2 SYDVKM. The length of the CDR3 is 18 residues. V gave up 6 bases and J gave up 4 bases, with 27 bases separating them. The CDR3 DNA is TGTGCCAGCAGAGGGGCTATGGGGCGAGCCGGCCACTCCTATGGCTACACCTTC. Its translation is CASRGAMGRAGHSYGYTF.

CDR3 sequence: CASSPLGTGNTGELFF. The CDR3 bases are TGTGCCAGCTCACCCTTGGGGACAGGGAACACCGGGGAGCTGTTTTTT. The J gene is TRBJ2-2, the V gene TRBV18, with 8 bases lining up with TRBD1. Germline assignment: CDR1 KGHSH and CDR2 LQKENI. The CDR3 is 16 amino acids. V shed 3 bases and J 1 base; nucleotides not matched to a gene: 4.

This clone was found once. This CDR3 is CASSFQQGNEAFF. The CDR3 DNA sequence: TGTGCCAGCAGTTTCCAACAGGGTAATGAAGCTTTCTTT. This chain uses TRBV6-6 with TRBJ1-1; maybe TRBD1 (6 bases). V lost 4 bases, J lost 7 bases, and 13 bases lay in between. The CDR3 contains 13 residues. The germline V gene encodes CDR1 MNHNY and CDR2 SVGAGI (reference sequence).

V gene TRBV5-1 combines with J gene TRBJ2-6, with 11 bases that match TRBD2. J was trimmed by 0 bases and V by 3 bases; bases with no gene match: 17. Germline loops: CDR1 SGHRS, CDR2 YFSETQ. This CDR3 comprises 22 residues. The DNA of the CDR3 is TGCGCCAGCAGCTCGATAGCGGGAGGGATTCTTCTTTCCGACTCTGGGGCCAACGTCCTGACTTTC. The encoded protein is CASSSIAGGILLSDSGANVLTF.

The V gene is TRBV11-2, the J gene TRBJ1-4, with TRBD1 matching over 9 bases. Trimming took 10 bases from V and 7 from J; bases not matched to a gene: 7. CDR1 is SGHAT, CDR2 FQNNGV, per germline. This CDR3 has 13 residues. The CDR3 coding sequence is TGTGCCATCAACAGGGGGCTAGGTGAAAAACTGTTTTTT. Translated: CAINRGLGEKLFF. The full variable domain, rest sourced from reference TRBV11-2 and TRBJ1-4, is EAGVAQSPRYKIIEKRQSVAFWCNPISGHATLYWYQQILGQGPKLLIQFQNNGVVDDSQLPKDRFSAERLKGVDSTLKIQPAKLEDSAVYLCAINRGLGEKLFFGSGTQLSVL.

This clone showed up just a few times. The rearrangement uses TRBV11-2 and TRBJ1-2; no firm D call. CDR1 is SGHAT, CDR2 FQNNGV, per germline. V was clipped by 5 bases and J by 5 bases, with 9 bases between them. This CDR3 has 12 amino acids. The CDR3 protein is CASSHGSYGYTF. DNA for the CDR3: TGTGCCAGCAGCCACGGGTCGTATGGCTACACCTTC. Full variable domain (rest looked up from reference TRBV11-2 and TRBJ1-2): EAGVAQSPRYKIIEKRQSVAFWCNPISGHATLYWYQQILGQGPKLLIQFQNNGVVDDSQLPKDRFSAERLKGVDSTLKIQPAKLEDSAVYLCASSHGSYGYTFGSGTRLTVV.

V and J are TRBV5-1 and TRBJ2-3; D not certain. Germline V gene lookup returns CDR1 SGHRS and CDR2 YFSETQ. Trimming took 5 bases from V and 4 from J, leaving 11 bases between them. CDR3 length: 13 residues. CDR3 DNA: TGCGCCAGCAGTACCGCAAAGTCAGATACGCAGTATTTT. Residues: CASSTAKSDTQYF.

The chain recombines TRBV7-3 with TRBJ1-2; D not certain. V shed 3 bases and J shed 5 bases, with 7 bases lying between them. CDR1 is SGHTA, CDR2 FQGTGA, per germline. There are 12 residues in the CDR3. In DNA, the CDR3 is TGTGCCAGCAGCTTCGAGGGTTATGGCTACACCTTC. It codes for CASSFEGYGYTF. Supplemented by reference TRBV7-3 and TRBJ1-2, the full variable domain reads GAGVSQTPSNKVTEKGKYVELRCDPISGHTALYWYRQSLGQGPEFLIYFQGTGAADDSGLPNDRFFAVRPEGSVSTLKIQRTERGDSAVYLCASSFEGYGYTFGSGTRLTVV.

The rearrangement uses TRBV7-3 and TRBJ1-2; D is uncertain. The V gene's germline CDR1 is SGHTA and CDR2 FQGTGA. This CDR3 is built from 13 residues. The V end lost 2 bases, the J end lost 7 bases, and 11 bases lay between the germline ends. CDR3 amino acids: CASSLSGGRGYTF. CDR3 DNA: TGTGCCAGCAGCTTATCGGGTGGTCGTGGCTACACCTTC.

The CDR3 DNA follows: TGCGCCAGCAGGTCCGGGATGGCTTCGCATGAGCAGTTCTTC. Translating gives CASRSGMASHEQFF. The chain recombines TRBV5-1 with TRBJ2-1; tentative D call: TRBD2 (5 bases). In germline, CDR1 is SGHRS, CDR2 YFSETQ. The length of the CDR3 is 14 residues. Deletions cut 5 bases from V and 8 bases from J, with 17 bases between. The full variable domain, its missing parts supplied by reference TRBV5-1 and TRBJ2-1, is KAGVTQTPRYLIKTRGQQVTLSCSPISGHRSVSWYQQTPGQGLQFLFEYFSETQRNKGNFPGRFSGRQFSNSRSEMNVSTLELGDSALYLCASRSGMASHEQFFGPGTRLTVL.

The chain carries TRBV2 and TRBJ2-2; D is ambiguous. Germline V lookup: CDR1 SNHLY, CDR2 FYNNEI. The V end was cut by 4 bases, the J end by 6 bases, with 15 bases between. The CDR3 totals 15 residues. The CDR3 bases are TGTGCCAGCAGTGTCCTGGGGTATTCTGCCGGGGAGCTGTTTTTT. It specifies CASSVLGYSAGELFF.

The chain joins TRBV28 to TRBJ2-5; the D gene is possibly TRBD1 (5 bases). The CDR3 length is 14 residues. Germline V gene sequence: CDR1 MDHEN, CDR2 SYDVKM. Trimming removed 6 bases from V and 1 base from J, with 12 bases in between. The CDR3 reads CASRNYRSQETQYF. The DNA for the CDR3 is TGTGCCAGCAGAAACTACAGGAGCCAAGAGACCCAGTACTTC.

The chain uses TRBV30 and TRBJ1-2; 11 bases align to TRBD1. Losses at the gene ends were 0 bases for V and 4 bases for J; bases not matched to a gene: 1. Germline V lookup: CDR1 GTSNPN, CDR2 SVGIG (reference sequence). This CDR3 has 14 amino acids. The CDR3 nucleotides read TGTGCCTGGAGTGTTGGACAGGGGGCCTATGGCTACACCTTC. Translation gives CAWSVGQGAYGYTF.

This sequence joins TRBV29-1 and TRBJ2-7; D is perhaps TRBD1 (6 bases). V was shortened by 6 bases and J by 2 bases, with 17 bases between the two germline ends. CDR3 length: 14 residues. In germline, CDR1 is SQVTM, CDR2 ANQGSEA. DNA of the CDR3: TGCAGCGTGACAGAGACAGGAACGGCCTACGAGCAGTACTTC. This sequence encodes CSVTETGTAYEQYF.

J is TRBJ1-6 and V is TRBV28; 7 nucleotides line up with TRBD1. The CDR3 has 15 residues. With 5 bases clipped from V and 6 bases from J, the junction kept 7 bases outside the gene matches. CDR1 is MDHEN, CDR2 SYDVKM, per germline. The CDR3 loop is CASSPLRGANSPLHF. CDR3 nucleotide sequence: TGTGCCAGCAGTCCGCTCAGGGGGGCTAATTCACCCCTCCACTTT.

The V call is TRBV11-3, the J call TRBJ2-3; D uncertain. The V end was cut by 5 bases, the J end by 2 bases, with 14 bases between. CDR3 size: 15 residues. Germline CDR1 SGHNT, CDR2 YENEEA. The CDR3 sequence: CASSLTPVYTDTQYF. The CDR3 coding sequence is TGTGCCAGCAGCCTAACACCCGTTTACACAGATACGCAGTATTTT.

The chain couples TRBV5-1 to TRBJ1-4, with a weak D call TRBD1 (6 bases). This CDR3 is 16 amino acids long. Germline CDR1 SGHRS, CDR2 YFSETQ. The germline V and J ends were trimmed by 3 bases and 2 bases, with 14 bases remaining between them. CDR3 protein: CASSYLGGLTNEKLFF. Written as DNA, the CDR3 is TGCGCCAGCAGCTACCTGGGGGGCTTGACTAATGAAAAACTGTTTTTT.

This chain joins TRBV5-1 and TRBJ2-5; D not certain. This CDR3 has 15 amino acids. Germline V gene data show CDR1 as SGHRS and CDR2 as YFSETQ. V gave up 0 bases and J gave up 1 base, with 10 bases separating them. CDR3 protein: CASSLEPQPQETQYF. CDR3 coding DNA: TGCGCCAGCAGCTTGGAACCGCAACCCCAAGAGACCCAGTACTTC.

This chain connects TRBV5-1 to TRBJ2-1; 8 bases map to TRBD2. This CDR3 region has 16 residues. Losses at the gene ends were 0 bases for V and 4 bases for J; bases not matched to a gene: 6. CDR1 and CDR2 (germline): SGHRS, YFSETQ. In nucleotides, the CDR3 is TGCGCCAGCAGCTTGGGTAGCGGGACTTTGTACAATGAGCAGTTCTTC. Amino acids: CASSLGSGTLYNEQFF.

The genes are TRBV15 and TRBJ1-3; D remains unclear. Trimming stripped 0 bases from V and 2 bases from J, with 14 bases between. Germline lookup yields CDR1 LNHNV and CDR2 YYDKDF (reference sequence). This CDR3 has 17 amino acids. In DNA form, the CDR3 reads TGTGCCACCAGCAGAGATTTGGGCAGGAACGCTGGAAACACCATATATTTT. Protein product: CATSRDLGRNAGNTIYF.

The V gene is TRBV2, the J gene TRBJ2-7, with 10 bases fitting TRBD2. CDR1 is SNHLY, CDR2 FYNNEI, per germline. The CDR3 loop spans 18 amino acids. Trimming removed 8 bases from V and 5 bases from J; junction bases left unmatched: 21. The CDR3 is CASGGTVDRLAGVHEQYF. The CDR3 DNA sequence: TGTGCCAGCGGGGGGACAGTGGATCGGCTAGCGGGAGTCCACGAGCAGTACTTC. Full variable domain (missing parts from reference TRBV2 and TRBJ2-7): EPEVTQTPSHQVTQMGQEVILRCVPISNHLYFYWYRQILGQKVEFLVSFYNNEISEKSEIFDDQFSVERPDGSNFTLKIRSTKLEDSAMYFCASGGTVDRLAGVHEQYFGPGTRLTVT.

The chain is built from TRBV7-9 and TRBJ2-7, with TRBD2 as a possible D gene (6 bases). Germline lookup yields CDR1 SEHNR and CDR2 FQNEAQ (reference sequence). The CDR3 totals 16 residues. Trimming removed 7 bases at V and 5 bases at J, with 24 bases between. CDR3 loop: CASNLRRGGVRNEQYF. Here the CDR3 DNA reads TGTGCCAGCAACCTTAGGCGTGGAGGGGTAAGAAACGAGCAGTACTTC.

The CDR3 nucleotides are TGCAGTGCTAAGGCGGCCGGGGAGCTGTTTTTT. It yields the protein CSAKAAGELFF. This chain joins TRBV20-1 and TRBJ2-2; D remains ambiguous. CDR1 DFQATT and CDR2 SNEGSKA come from the germline V gene (reference sequence). Trimming pared 4 bases from V and 6 bases from J, leaving 6 bases between. CDR3 size: 11 residues.

This clone has a single count. The J gene is TRBJ2-1, the V gene TRBV7-3; 7 bases match TRBD1. The CDR3 has 14 residues. CDR1 SGHTA and CDR2 FQGTGA come from the germline V gene. V lost 5 bases to trimming and J lost 3 bases; unmatched junction nucleotides: 4. The CDR3 DNA reads as TGTGCCAGCAGCCCGGGACAGCTCTACAATGAGCAGTTCTTC. This translates into CASSPGQLYNEQFF.

The chain links TRBV11-3 to TRBJ2-7; D is unclear. V lost 3 bases and J lost 0, with 12 bases in between. This CDR3 region has 15 residues. Germline V CDR1 and CDR2: SGHNT, YENEEA. The CDR3 nucleotides read TGTGCCAGCAGCTTGAAGGTTAGCAGCTCCTACGAGCAGTACTTC. Amino acids: CASSLKVSSSYEQYF. The variable domain in full, with the rest retrieved from reference TRBV11-3 and TRBJ2-7, is EAGVVQSPRYKIIEKKQPVAFWCNPISGHNTLYWYLQNLGQGPELLIRYENEEAVDDSQLPKDRFSAERLKGVDSTLKIQPAELGDSAVYLCASSLKVSSSYEQYFGPGTRLTVT.

The rearrangement joins TRBV7-3 to TRBJ2-7, with TRBD2 as a possible D gene (5 bases). Germline lookup yields CDR1 SGHTA and CDR2 FQGTGA. The CDR3 contains 14 residues. Trimming pared 6 bases from V and 0 bases from J, leaving 12 bases between. For the CDR3, the DNA is TGTGCCAGCAGGCCTAGACGGGACTCCTACGAGCAGTACTTC. This translates into CASRPRRDSYEQYF.